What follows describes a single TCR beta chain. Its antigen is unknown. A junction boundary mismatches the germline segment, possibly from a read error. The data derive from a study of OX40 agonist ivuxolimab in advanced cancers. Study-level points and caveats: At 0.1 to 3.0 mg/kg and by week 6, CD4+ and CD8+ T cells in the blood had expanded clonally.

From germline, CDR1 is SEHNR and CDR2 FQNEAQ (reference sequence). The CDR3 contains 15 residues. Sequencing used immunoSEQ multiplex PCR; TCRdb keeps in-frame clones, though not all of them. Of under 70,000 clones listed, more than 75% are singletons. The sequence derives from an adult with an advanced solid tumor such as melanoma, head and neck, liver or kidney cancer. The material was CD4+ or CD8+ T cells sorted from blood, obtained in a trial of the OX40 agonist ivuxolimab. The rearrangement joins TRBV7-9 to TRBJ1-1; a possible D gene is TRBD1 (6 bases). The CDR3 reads CASSSMDSLKTEAFF. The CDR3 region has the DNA TGTGCCAGCAGCTCCATGGACAGCTTGAAGACTGAAGCTTTCTTT.